This T cell receptor beta chain was found in a study of T cell changes during pregnancy in multiple sclerosis. The germline V gene encodes CDR1 MNHEY and CDR2 SMNVEV (reference sequence). The CDR3 is made up of 18 amino acids. Between the trimmed V and J ends, which lost 2 bases and 9 bases, there was a span of 23 bases. Repertoires were generated with immunoSEQ multiplex PCR, while TCRdb's copy carries only in-frame clones and drops some. The repertoire holds under 80,000 clones, more than 85% seen once, with over 1.1% in the top ten. V is TRBV27 and J is TRBJ1-6, with D possibly being TRBD1 (6 bases). The specimen was peripheral blood, collected in the second trimester of pregnancy. The clonotype originates from a female donor with multiple sclerosis, enrolled in a pregnancy study. In nucleotides, the CDR3 is TGTGCCAGCAGTTTAACCCCACCAACAGGGCCGGCGAGTTCACCCCTCCACTTT. This codes for CASSLTPPTGPASSPLHF.